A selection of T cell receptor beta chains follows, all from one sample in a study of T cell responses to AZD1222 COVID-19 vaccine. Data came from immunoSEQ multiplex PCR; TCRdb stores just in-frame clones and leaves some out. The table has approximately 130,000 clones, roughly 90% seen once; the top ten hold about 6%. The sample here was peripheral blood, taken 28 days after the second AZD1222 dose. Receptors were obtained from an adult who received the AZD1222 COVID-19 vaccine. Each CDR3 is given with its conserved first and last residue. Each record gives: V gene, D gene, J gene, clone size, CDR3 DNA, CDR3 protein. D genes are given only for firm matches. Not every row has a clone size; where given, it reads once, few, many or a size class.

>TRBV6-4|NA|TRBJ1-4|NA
TGTGCCAGCATAACAGGCGCTGAAAAACTGTTTTTT
CASITGAEKLFF
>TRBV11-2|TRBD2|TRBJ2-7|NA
TGTGCCAGCAGCTCTAGAGGGCGCGGGAGGTTCTACGAGCAGTACTTC
CASSSRGRGRFYEQYF
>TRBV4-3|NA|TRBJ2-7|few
TGCGCCAGCAGTCTAACCGAAAGGGTCGGCGAGCAGTACTTC
CASSLTERVGEQYF
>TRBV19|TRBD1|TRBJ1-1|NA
TGTGCCAGTAGTAACAGGGGGCGAACTGAAGCTTTCTTT
CASSNRGRTEAFF
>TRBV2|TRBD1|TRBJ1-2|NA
TGTGCCAGCAGTGATGGTCTCGGGACAGGGAAAGGCTACACCTTC
CASSDGLGTGKGYTF
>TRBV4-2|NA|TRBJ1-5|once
TGTGCCAGCAGCCAAGAAGTTGGGGCAAAGTCTCGGCCCCAGCATTTT
CASSQEVGAKSRPQHF
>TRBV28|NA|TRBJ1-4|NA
TGTGCCAGCAGTTTTTTCGGACAGTCAACTAATGAAAAACTGTTTTTT
CASSFFGQSTNEKLFF
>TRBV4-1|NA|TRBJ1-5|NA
TGCGCCAGCAGCCAACTAGAGGGTCGGCAGCCCCAGCATTTT
CASSQLEGRQPQHF
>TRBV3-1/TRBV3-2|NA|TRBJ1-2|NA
TGTGCCAGCAGACCAGGACAAGGGGGGGCCTATGGCTACACCTTC
CASRPGQGGAYGYTF
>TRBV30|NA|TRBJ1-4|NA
TGTGCCTGGAGTGGGGGGGGAAGAGTGTTTTTT
CAWSGGGRVFF
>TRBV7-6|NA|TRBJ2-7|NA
TGTGCCAGCAGCTTAGGCAACTACCGCAGCTCCTACGAGCAGTACTTC
CASSLGNYRSSYEQYF
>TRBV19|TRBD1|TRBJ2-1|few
TGTGCCAGTAGTACCCTTTCGACAGGGGGATACAATGAGCAGTTCTTC
CASSTLSTGGYNEQFF
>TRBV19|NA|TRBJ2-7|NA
TGTGCCAGTAAAACCGTACATGTCGGGGCTGTTTACGAGCAGTACTTC
CASKTVHVGAVYEQYF
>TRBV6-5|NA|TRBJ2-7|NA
TGTGCCAGCTCCTCGGGGCTTACCTACGAGCAGTACTTC
CASSSGLTYEQYF
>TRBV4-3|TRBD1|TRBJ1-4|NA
TGCGCCAGCAGCCAAGTGACAGGGGGCAATGAAAAACTGTTTTTT
CASSQVTGGNEKLFF
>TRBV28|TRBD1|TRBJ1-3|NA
TGTGCCAGCAGTATTCCGGGGACAGGGGACGGAAACACCATATATTTT
CASSIPGTGDGNTIYF
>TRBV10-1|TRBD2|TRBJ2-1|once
TGCGCCAGCAGTGACTCCGTTTACGGGGGGGCGCATGAGCAGTTCTTC
CASSDSVYGGAHEQFF
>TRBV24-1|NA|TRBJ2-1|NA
TGTGCCACCAGTCAGGGCGGAGTCTCCTACAATGAGCAGTTCTTC
CATSQGGVSYNEQFF
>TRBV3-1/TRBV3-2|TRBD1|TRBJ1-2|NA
TGTGCCAGCAGCGAACTGGGACAGCCTGATTATGGCTACACCTTC
CASSELGQPDYGYTF
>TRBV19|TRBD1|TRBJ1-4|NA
TGTGCCAGTAGAAGACAGGGGGAAAGTAATGAAAAACTGTTTTTT
CASRRQGESNEKLFF